This TCR beta chain comes out of a study of shared clonotypes between healthy human individuals. The data were produced by immunoSEQ multiplex PCR, yet TCRdb's version contains in-frame clones alone and is incomplete. The sample includes about 95,000 clones, around two thirds of them seen just once. Germline trimming cut 6 bases from V and 0 bases from J; bases unmatched to any gene: 4. Germline CDR1 is MGHDK and CDR2 is SYGVNS. The length of the CDR3 is 14 residues. The sample taken for sequencing was memory CD8+ T cells sorted from blood. Stated subset: CD45RO+ cells pooled with CCR7-negative TemRA cells. The clonotype originates from a young man in good health. The chain employs TRBV25-1 and TRBJ2-7; 8 bases line up with TRBD2. Here the CDR3 reads CASSIGTSSYEQYF. The CDR3 coding sequence is TGTGCCAGCAGCATAGGGACTAGCTCCTACGAGCAGTACTTC.